Ten or more counts support the clone carrying this TCR beta chain. As yet, its antigen is unknown. This sample is part of a study of early T cells in non-severe SARS-CoV-2 infection. Overall study context: Sequencing of unsorted whole blood was done on bulk RNA, leaving chains unpaired.

The germline CDR1 and CDR2 sequences are KGHSH and LQKENI. The trim removed 3 bases at V and 5 bases at J, leaving 3 bases unmatched. CDR3 size: 13 residues. The study's findings and limits: The VDJdb matching leaned toward anti-spike CD8 responses and overlooked private and CD4 specificities.

The library protocol tagged individual cDNA molecules with unique molecular identifiers. TCRdb called the 5' RACE reads again in MiXCR, with one record for every CDR3 protein. Here the sample spans under 90,000 distinct CDR3 sequences, about 14% being singletons. The receptor's source is an adult who was a healthcare worker with PCR-confirmed SARS-CoV-2 infection or an uninfected control (not recorded which). V gene TRBV18 combines with J gene TRBJ2-7; 8 positions agree with TRBD2. Sequencing input: whole blood. The CDR3, as DNA: TGTGCCAGCTCACCTCTCGGGGGGGACGAGCAGTACTTC. Encoded protein: CASSPLGGDEQYF. The entire variable domain, with the rest obtained from reference TRBV18 and TRBJ2-7, is as follows: NAGVMQNPRHLVRRRGQEARLRCSPMKGHSHVYWYRQLPEEGLKFMVYLQKENIIDESGMPKERFSAEFPKEGPSILRIQQVVRGDSAAYFCASSPLGGDEQYFGPGTRLTVT.